This passage covers 29 T cell receptor beta chains from one sample sequenced in a study of identical twins (dated by TCRdb to the mid-2010s). Library method: 5' RACE. For sequencing, an Illumina HiSeq 2000 was employed. TCRdb passed the public sequencing reads through fastp at Q25 and MiXCR, retaining productive beta sequences. Rows matching on CDR3 protein sequence are summarized as one entry with the most common DNA and genes. For this sample the table gives about 570,000 distinct CDR3 sequences, of which roughly 9.5% were detected only once. Jointly, the top ten make up roughly 3% of the sample. These data also formed part of another study, on yellow fever vaccine responses in identical twins.

Sequenced material: PBMCs. The receptors come from a woman aged 18-29 years in good health.

The genes are TRBV6-2 or TRBV6-3 and TRBJ2-7; maybe TRBD2 (5 bases). Germline V gene data show CDR1 as MNHEY and CDR2 as SVGEGT. The CDR3 is 11 residues long. V lost 6 bases to trimming and J lost 4 bases, with 7 bases between them. The CDR3 sequence: CASRREYEQYF. Written as DNA, the CDR3 is TGTGCCAGCAGGAGGGAGTACGAGCAGTACTTC.

This clonotype appeared a few times. V gene TRBV3-1 combines with J gene TRBJ2-7; 8 bases align to TRBD2. Germline CDR1 is LGHDT and CDR2 is YNNKEL (reference sequence). Trimming removed 3 bases from V and 3 bases from J; junction bases left unmatched: 10. The CDR3 is 16 residues long. This chain's CDR3 is CASSQAPTGGVYEQYF. CDR3 bases: TGTGCCAGCAGCCAGGCCCCAACGGGAGGGGTCTACGAGCAGTACTTC.

V is TRBV7-9 and J is TRBJ2-2; D uncertain. The germline CDR1 and CDR2 sequences are SEHNR and FQNEAQ (reference sequence). The CDR3 totals 16 residues. Deletions cut 3 bases from V and 0 bases from J, with 11 bases between. The CDR3 region has the DNA TGTGCCAGCAGCTTGGTCGCTCGGACGAACACCGGGGAGCTGTTTTTT. It codes for CASSLVARTNTGELFF.

This clonotype was counted ten times or more. The chain recombines TRBV28 with TRBJ2-1; the D is unclear. This CDR3 is built from 16 residues. The V gene lost 0 bases and the J gene lost 0 bases, with 9 bases spanning the gap. Per germline, CDR1 MDHEN and CDR2 SYDVKM. Here the CDR3 reads CASSLWSVSSYNEQFF. The CDR3 bases are TGTGCCAGCAGTTTATGGTCCGTGAGCTCCTACAATGAGCAGTTCTTC.

The rearrangement joins TRBV24-1 to TRBJ2-3, with 8 bases identical to TRBD2. Germline V gives CDR1 KGHDR, CDR2 SFDVKD. With V trimmed by 1 base and J by 4 bases, 3 bases remained unmatched. This CDR3 region has 15 residues. The CDR3 protein is CATSDFSGKSDTQYF. In DNA, the CDR3 is TGTGCCACCAGTGATTTTAGCGGGAAGTCAGATACGCAGTATTTT.

At least ten counts were recorded for this clonotype. This chain uses TRBV5-6 with TRBJ2-1; TRBD2 matches 13 bases. CDR1 and CDR2 from the germline V gene are SGHDT and YYEEEE. The CDR3 is 16 amino acids. V dropped 3 bases and J dropped 3; count of bases not matched to a gene: 3. The CDR3 DNA is TGTGCCAGCAGCTCGACTAGCGGGGGGTTCTACAATGAGCAGTTCTTC. This gives the protein CASSSTSGGFYNEQFF.

This clonotype turned up a few times. V usage is TRBV10-1 and J usage is TRBJ1-2; 10 bases line up with TRBD1. The V segment lost 2 bases and the J segment 1 base; nucleotides outside the gene matches: 13. The CDR3 is made up of 19 amino acids. Germline assignment: CDR1 WNHNN and CDR2 SYGVQD (reference sequence). The CDR3 sequence is CASSENWEDRGCCNYGYTF. The CDR3 DNA is TGCGCCAGCAGTGAGAATTGGGAGGACAGGGGGTGTTGTAACTATGGCTACACCTTC.

This clonotype was counted many times. V gene TRBV27 combines with J gene TRBJ2-1; TRBD2 aligns across 8 bases. V lost 6 bases and J lost 7; bases outside the gene matches: 11. Germline CDR1 MNHEY, CDR2 SMNVEV (reference sequence). There are 15 residues in the CDR3. This CDR3 reads CASSYSGALGNEQFF. The CDR3 DNA is TGTGCCAGCAGCTATAGCGGGGCCCTTGGGAATGAGCAGTTCTTC.

The chain couples TRBV5-1 to TRBJ2-3, with TRBD1 as a possible D gene (6 bases). The germline CDR1 and CDR2 sequences are SGHRS and YFSETQ. The CDR3 contains 14 residues. V shed 2 bases and J shed 4 bases, with 11 bases lying between them. This CDR3 is CASSFGQSADTQYF. In DNA form, the CDR3 reads TGCGCCAGCAGCTTCGGACAGTCTGCAGATACGCAGTATTTT. Variable domain in full (rest from reference TRBV5-1 and TRBJ2-3): KAGVTQTPRYLIKTRGQQVTLSCSPISGHRSVSWYQQTPGQGLQFLFEYFSETQRNKGNFPGRFSGRQFSNSRSEMNVSTLELGDSALYLCASSFGQSADTQYFGPGTRLTVL.

This CDR3 is CASSGGGQFF. CDR3 in DNA: TGTGCCAGCAGCGGGGGTGGGCAGTTCTTC. The rearrangement links TRBV7-6 to TRBJ2-1; tentatively, D is TRBD1 or TRBD2 (5 bases each). Germline V gene lookup returns CDR1 SGHVS and CDR2 FNYEAQ. The CDR3 has 10 residues. The V end lost 5 bases, the J end lost 12 bases, and 8 bases lay between the germline ends.

The table lists this clonotype with a few counts. V usage is TRBV19 and J usage is TRBJ2-6; 7 bases align to TRBD1. The CDR3 loop spans 17 amino acids. The germline CDR1 and CDR2 sequences are LNHDA and SQIVND (reference sequence). Unmatched junction bases numbered 7, after V lost 5 bases and J lost 0 bases. The CDR3 DNA reads TGTGCCAGTAGTGTGGGACAGACCCTCTCTGGGGCCAACGTCCTGACTTTC. Protein product: CASSVGQTLSGANVLTF.

CDR3 protein: CSARALGSYEQYF. CDR3 nucleotides: TGCAGTGCTAGAGCTCTAGGCTCCTACGAGCAGTACTTC. This chain joins TRBV20-1 and TRBJ2-7; no reliable D call. V was cut by 1 base and J by 0 bases, with 7 bases left in between. The CDR3 has 13 amino acids. The germline V gene has CDR1 DFQATT and CDR2 SNEGSKA (reference sequence).

V usage is TRBV12-3 or TRBV12-4 and J usage is TRBJ2-7; 9 positions agree with TRBD1. This CDR3 has 15 residues. After removal of 2 bases from V and 5 bases from J, the junction contained 7 bases not matched to a gene. CDR3: CASSLITGGSNEQYF. In nucleotides, the CDR3 is TGTGCCAGCAGTTTAATTACAGGGGGCAGTAACGAGCAGTACTTC.

This clonotype was observed a handful of times. The chain has TRBV12-3 or TRBV12-4 and TRBJ2-3, with 13 positions matching TRBD2. The CDR3 is 18 amino acids. V shed 4 bases, J shed 4 bases, and the junction held 11 bases outside the gene matches. The DNA of the CDR3 is TGTGCCAGCAGTTCCTTACTAGCGGGAGGGCCGGTCGCAGATACGCAGTATTTT. This gives the protein CASSSLLAGGPVADTQYF.

The chain joins TRBV5-1 to TRBJ2-7, with TRBD1 matching 8 bases. The CDR3 is 14 residues long. CDR1 is SGHRS, CDR2 YFSETQ, per germline. The V segment lost 2 bases and the J segment 2 bases; nucleotides outside the gene matches: 3. CDR3: CASSFWTGTYEQYF. CDR3 sequence (DNA): TGCGCCAGCAGCTTCTGGACAGGGACCTACGAGCAGTACTTC.

In its sample, this clonotype was seen many times. This chain links TRBV12-3 or TRBV12-4 with TRBJ2-6; D uncertain. This CDR3 spans 17 amino acids. The ends were cut back, 0 bases at V and 2 bases at J, with 11 bases in the middle. The CDR3 sequence: CASSLAVGGPGANVLTF. CDR3 nucleotides: TGTGCCAGCAGTTTAGCGGTCGGTGGGCCTGGGGCCAACGTCCTGACTTTC.

Ten or more counts support this clonotype. V gene TRBV10-3 combines with J gene TRBJ2-2; 7 bases are a match to TRBD1. V was pared by 7 bases and J by 6 bases, with 2 bases of the junction left unmatched. The CDR3 contains 12 residues. The germline CDR1 and CDR2 sequences are ENHRY and SYGVKD. The CDR3 DNA reads TGTGCCATCACCCAGGGGGCCGGGGAGCTGTTTTTT. Protein: CAITQGAGELFF.

This clonotype was observed many times. This chain joins TRBV12-3 or TRBV12-4 and TRBJ2-2; no clear D. V lost 3 bases and J 3 bases, leaving 8 bases between the germline ends. The CDR3 consists of 14 residues. Written as DNA, the CDR3 is TGTGCCAGCAGTTTCGGTTGGGACACCGGGGAGCTGTTTTTT. This codes for CASSFGWDTGELFF.

This clonotype was counted at least ten times. This chain links TRBV12-3 or TRBV12-4 with TRBJ2-1; either TRBD1 or TRBD2 may supply D (6 bases each). The CDR3 runs 15 residues. V was trimmed by 1 base and J by 2 bases, leaving 9 bases between them. Here the CDR3 reads CASSLGGAPYNEQFF. In nucleotides, the CDR3 is TGTGCCAGCAGTTTAGGGGGGGCGCCCTACAATGAGCAGTTCTTC.

The CDR3 protein is CASSQEGPYNEQFF. The CDR3 DNA follows: TGTGCCAGCAGCCAGGAGGGCCCCTACAATGAGCAGTTCTTC. The chain employs TRBV3-1 and TRBJ2-1; D perhaps matches TRBD2 (6 bases). Per the germline V gene, CDR1 is LGHDT and CDR2 is YNNKEL (reference sequence). The CDR3 spans 14 residues. V was clipped by 3 bases and J by 2 bases, with 8 bases between them.

This clonotype was seen a few times. This chain connects TRBV12-3 or TRBV12-4 to TRBJ2-5; either TRBD1 or TRBD2 may fit D (5 bases each). CDR3 length equals 15 residues. With 3 bases removed from V and 5 bases from J, the gap between germline ends came to 16 bases. Here the CDR3 reads CASSFGDQMGETQYF. The CDR3 nucleotides read TGTGCCAGCAGTTTTGGGGACCAAATGGGGGAGACCCAGTACTTC.

For the CDR3, the DNA is TGTGCCAGCAGGTTGGGGGGAGCCCAAGTCGACACGCAGTATTTT. It yields the protein CASRLGGAQVDTQYF. The chain links TRBV7-2 to TRBJ2-3, with D maybe TRBD2 (6 bases). This CDR3 region has 15 residues. The ends were cut back, 6 bases at V and 9 bases at J, with 22 bases in the middle. The germline CDR1 and CDR2 sequences are SGHTA and FQGNSA.

This clonotype was seen at least ten times. J is TRBJ2-5 and V is TRBV9; a weak D match, TRBD2 (6 bases). The CDR3 totals 15 residues. V gave up 0 bases and J gave up 5 bases, with 14 bases separating them. The germline V gene has CDR1 SGDLS and CDR2 YYNGEE. This chain's CDR3 is CASSVALTGVETQYF. CDR3 nucleotides: TGTGCCAGCAGCGTAGCTCTCACGGGGGTGGAGACCCAGTACTTC.

V gene TRBV5-6 combines with J gene TRBJ2-3; D is possibly TRBD2 (6 bases). Trimming removed 4 bases from V and 2 bases from J, with 11 bases in between. The CDR3 has 14 amino acids. Germline V lookup: CDR1 SGHDT, CDR2 YYEEEE. Written as DNA, the CDR3 is TGTGCCAGCAGCCCGGAGGGGTTCACAGATACGCAGTATTTT. Translated, it gives CASSPEGFTDTQYF.

This rearrangement joins TRBV27 to TRBJ2-1; D gene unclear. The CDR3 length is 17 residues. Germline CDR1 reads MNHEY; CDR2 reads SMNVEV (reference sequence). Trimming took 0 bases from V and 4 from J, leaving 16 bases between them. The DNA for the CDR3 is TGTGCCAGCAGTTTATCGAGGCGGCAAGGGTTTTACAATGAGCAGTTCTTC. This translates into CASSLSRRQGFYNEQFF.

The chain couples TRBV12-3 or TRBV12-4 to TRBJ2-7, with TRBD2 matching over 10 bases. CDR3 size: 15 residues. The V gene end was trimmed by 5 bases and the J gene end by 3 bases; junction bases not matched to a gene: 7. CDR3 protein: CASSDTSGAFYEQYF. CDR3 nucleotide sequence: TGTGCCAGCAGTGATACTAGCGGGGCATTCTACGAGCAGTACTTC.

This clonotype has a count of ten or more. The chain recombines TRBV7-9 with TRBJ1-4, with D unclear. The CDR3 is made up of 15 amino acids. CDR1 and CDR2 (germline): SEHNR, FQNEAQ (reference sequence). V lost 1 base and J 5 bases, leaving 11 bases between the germline ends. DNA of the CDR3: TGTGCCAGCAGCTTAGGAGGGTCGATGAATGAAAAACTGTTTTTT. It codes for CASSLGGSMNEKLFF.

This clonotype occurred many times. The rearrangement links TRBV7-2 to TRBJ2-1; 9 bases match TRBD1. The germline V gene encodes CDR1 SGHTA and CDR2 FQGNSA. The CDR3 length is 14 residues. V gave up 3 bases and J gave up 9 bases; unmatched junction bases: 6. The CDR3 DNA reads TGTGCCAGCAGCTTGACACAGGGGGCGGGTGAGCAGTTCTTC. It codes for CASSLTQGAGEQFF.

This clonotype was counted ten times or more. The chain carries TRBV29-1 and TRBJ2-7, with TRBD2 matching 7 bases. J gave up 8 bases and V 3 bases, and 7 bases lay outside the gene matches. This CDR3 has 12 residues. Germline CDR1 reads SQVTM; CDR2 reads ANQGSEA. The DNA of the CDR3 is TGCAGCGTTGAGATTACCGGGAGGAAGCAGTACTTC. This codes for CSVEITGRKQYF.